Following are 7 T cell receptor beta chains from one sample sequenced in a study of cytomegalovirus exposure and HLA in healthy donors. The PCR used 60 Vbeta and 13 Jbeta primers. Only in-frame clones appear in the TCRdb table, and some are missing; sequencing was by immunoSEQ multiplex PCR. The sample consists of more than 100,000 clones, roughly 83% of them appearing once. The sequencing input was PBMCs. The receptors derive from a man in his forties in good health and CMV-seronegative.

The chain combines TRBV29-1 with TRBJ1-1; 7 bases fit TRBD1. The germline V gene has CDR1 SQVTM and CDR2 ANQGSEA. This CDR3 region has 14 residues. J was trimmed by 0 bases and V by 2 bases; bases with no gene match: 3. The CDR3 DNA follows: TGCAGCGTTGAACCAGACAGGGTGAACACTGAAGCTTTCTTT. It yields the protein CSVEPDRVNTEAFF.

V and J are TRBV7-2 and TRBJ2-3; 11 nucleotides line up with TRBD2. CDR1 and CDR2 (germline): SGHTA, FQGNSA. CDR3 length: 16 amino acids. With 2 bases clipped from V and 5 bases from J, the junction kept 6 bases outside the gene matches. CDR3 protein: CASSLPLAGGLDTQYF. The CDR3 DNA reads TGTGCCAGCAGCTTACCGCTAGCGGGAGGTTTAGATACGCAGTATTTT.

This rearrangement joins TRBV25-1 to TRBJ2-5; TRBD2 might be the D (6 bases). Germline CDR1 and CDR2: MGHDK and SYGVNS. V lost 0 bases, J lost 5 bases, and 13 bases lay in between. This CDR3 is 15 amino acids long. CDR3 sequence (DNA): TGTGCCAGCAGTGAATATAACCCAGGGAGGGAGACCCAGTACTTC. It yields the protein CASSEYNPGRETQYF.

V gene TRBV7-9 combines with J gene TRBJ2-3, with D possibly matching TRBD2 (5 bases). Trimming removed 3 bases from V and 2 bases from J, with 12 bases in between. The CDR3 has 15 residues. From germline, CDR1 is SEHNR and CDR2 FQNEAQ (reference sequence). CDR3 residues: CASSLRVGVTDTQYF. The CDR3 nucleotides read TGTGCCAGCAGCTTGCGGGTTGGGGTCACAGATACGCAGTATTTT.

The J gene is TRBJ2-7, the V gene TRBV29-1, with D possibly TRBD1 on 6 matching bases. CDR1 and CDR2 (germline): SQVTM, ANQGSEA. The CDR3 sequence is 15 residues long. With 4 bases removed from V and 3 bases from J, the gap between germline ends came to 19 bases. The CDR3 bases are TGCAGCGTTGTGACAGGCCTCCAATCCCGCTACGAGCAGTACTTC. It yields the protein CSVVTGLQSRYEQYF.

This clone was seen only a few times. A read error may produce the germline difference seen at one junction end. CDR3 sequence (DNA): TGTGCTAGCAGCTTAGTTCCGGGTAGCTCCTACAATGAGCAGTTCTTC. It codes for CASSLVPGSSYNEQFF. The chain employs TRBV7-7 and TRBJ2-1; D gene unclear. The CDR3 loop spans 16 amino acids. In germline, CDR1 is SSHAT, CDR2 FNYEAQ (reference sequence).

The rearrangement joins TRBV7-2 to TRBJ2-1; TRBD2 aligns across 8 bases. Germline V gene lookup returns CDR1 SGHTA and CDR2 FQGNSA. The CDR3 has 15 residues. V shed 5 bases, J shed 2 bases, and the junction held 5 bases outside the gene matches. The CDR3 protein is CASSPMGLAYNEQFF. The CDR3 DNA reads TGTGCCAGCAGCCCTATGGGACTAGCCTACAATGAGCAGTTCTTC. Full variable domain (outside the CDR3, taken from reference TRBV7-2 and TRBJ2-1): GAGVSQSPSNKVTEKGKDVELRCDPISGHTALYWYRQSLGQGLEFLIYFQGNSAPDKSGLPSDRFSAERTGGSVSTLTIQRTQQEDSAVYLCASSPMGLAYNEQFFGPGTRLTVL.